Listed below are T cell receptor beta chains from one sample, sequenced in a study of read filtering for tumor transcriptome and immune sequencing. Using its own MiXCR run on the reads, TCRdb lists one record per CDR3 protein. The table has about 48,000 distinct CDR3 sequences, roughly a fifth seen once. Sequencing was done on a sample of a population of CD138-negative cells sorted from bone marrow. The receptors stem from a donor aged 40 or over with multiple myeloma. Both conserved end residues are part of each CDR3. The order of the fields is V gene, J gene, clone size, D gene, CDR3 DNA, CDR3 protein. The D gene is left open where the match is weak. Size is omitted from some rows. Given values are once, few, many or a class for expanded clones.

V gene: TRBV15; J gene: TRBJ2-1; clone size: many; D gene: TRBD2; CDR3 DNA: TGTGCCACCAGCTTCCCCCTCTGGCGGGAGAAAGAGCAGTTCTTC; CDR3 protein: CATSFPLWREKEQFF
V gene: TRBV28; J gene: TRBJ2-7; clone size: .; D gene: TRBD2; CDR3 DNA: TGTGCCAGCATACGGACTAGCGGGAGAAACGAGCAGTACTTC; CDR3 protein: CASIRTSGRNEQYF
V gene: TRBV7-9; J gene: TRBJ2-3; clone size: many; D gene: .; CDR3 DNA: TGTGCCAGCAGTCCGACGATTTCTAGCACAGATACGCAGTATTTT; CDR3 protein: CASSPTISSTDTQYF
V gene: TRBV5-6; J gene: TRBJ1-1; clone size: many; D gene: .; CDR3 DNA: TGTGCCAGCAGCTTCACAGCCCTTAACACTGAAGCTTTCTTT; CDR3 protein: CASSFTALNTEAFF
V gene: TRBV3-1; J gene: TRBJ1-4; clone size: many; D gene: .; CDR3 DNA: TGTGCCAGCAGCCAAATCAGAAATGAAAAACTGTTTTTT; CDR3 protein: CASSQIRNEKLFF
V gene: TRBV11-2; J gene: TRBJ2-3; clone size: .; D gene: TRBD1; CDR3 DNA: TGTGCCAGCAGCCCCTCGGACAGGGGGGGCACAGATACGCAGTATTTT; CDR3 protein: CASSPSDRGGTDTQYF
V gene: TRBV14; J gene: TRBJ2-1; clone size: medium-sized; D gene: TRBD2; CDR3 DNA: TGTGCCAGCAGCACTCTTGGCGGGACTAGTACGTATGAGCAGTTCTTC; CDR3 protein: CASSTLGGTSTYEQFF
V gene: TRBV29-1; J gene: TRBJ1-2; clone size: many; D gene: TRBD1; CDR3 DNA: TGCAGCGCGGGACAGGACTATGGCTACACCTTC; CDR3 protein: CSAGQDYGYTF
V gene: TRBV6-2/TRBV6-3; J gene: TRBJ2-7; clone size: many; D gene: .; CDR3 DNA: TGTGCCAGCAGTTACTCGGGGATCGGAGGCGAGCAGTACTTC; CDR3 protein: CASSYSGIGGEQYF
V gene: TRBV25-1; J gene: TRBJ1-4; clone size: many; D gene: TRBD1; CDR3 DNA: TGTGCCAGCAGTGATCCGGACAGGGACTACACTGAAAAACTGTTTTTT; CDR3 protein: CASSDPDRDYTEKLFF
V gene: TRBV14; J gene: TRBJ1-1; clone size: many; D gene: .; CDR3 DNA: TGTGCCAGCAGCCCCTTAGGGCGAACGGGGTCGAACACTGAAGCTTTCTTT; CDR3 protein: CASSPLGRTGSNTEAFF
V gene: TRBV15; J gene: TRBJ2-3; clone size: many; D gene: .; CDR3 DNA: TGTGCCACCAGCCTACGGGGGAGTCTGGGTGCAGATACGCAGTATTTT; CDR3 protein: CATSLRGSLGADTQYF
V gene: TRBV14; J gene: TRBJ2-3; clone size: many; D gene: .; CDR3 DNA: TGTGCCAGCAGCCATCGGTCCTTAACTACCACAGATACGCAGTATTTT; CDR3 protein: CASSHRSLTTTDTQYF
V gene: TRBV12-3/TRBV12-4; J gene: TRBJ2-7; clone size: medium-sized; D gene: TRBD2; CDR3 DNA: TGTGCCAGCAGTTTAAGTAGCGGGAGGCGCGAGCAGTACTTC; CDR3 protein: CASSLSSGRREQYF
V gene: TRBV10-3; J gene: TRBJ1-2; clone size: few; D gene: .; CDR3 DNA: TGTGCCATCAGTGAGTCAGGGGATGGCCACACCTTC; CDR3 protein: CAISESGDGHTF
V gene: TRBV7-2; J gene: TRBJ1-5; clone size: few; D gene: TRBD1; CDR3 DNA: TGTGCCAGCAGCCCGGGACAGGGCAACCGAGGGCCCCAGCATTTT; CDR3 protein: CASSPGQGNRGPQHF
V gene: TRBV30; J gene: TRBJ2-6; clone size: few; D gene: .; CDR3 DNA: TGTGCCTGGACTCTTGGGGGGGCCAACGTCCTGACTTTC; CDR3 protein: CAWTLGGANVLTF
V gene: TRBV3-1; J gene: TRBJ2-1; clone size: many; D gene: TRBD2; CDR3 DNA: TGTGCCAGCAGCCCCAAGACTAGCGGGGTTAGCTCCTACAATGAGCAGTTCTTC; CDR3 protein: CASSPKTSGVSSYNEQFF
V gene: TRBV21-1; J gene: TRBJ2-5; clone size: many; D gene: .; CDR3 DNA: TGTGCCAGCAGCAAAAAGGCGGGACAGGGGAGGCAAGAGACCCAGTACTTC; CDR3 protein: CASSKKAGQGRQETQYF
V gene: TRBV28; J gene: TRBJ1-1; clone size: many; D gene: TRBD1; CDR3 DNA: TGTGCCAGCAGTGTCACCGGGACAGGAGCTTTCTTT; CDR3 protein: CASSVTGTGAFF
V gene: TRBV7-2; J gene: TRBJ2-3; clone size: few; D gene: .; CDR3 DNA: TGTGCCAGCAGCTCCGGGGGTCGTCTCACAGATACGCAGTATTTT; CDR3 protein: CASSSGGRLTDTQYF
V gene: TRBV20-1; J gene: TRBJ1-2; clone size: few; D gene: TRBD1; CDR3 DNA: TGCAGTGCCGCCATACCGGGACAGCCCTATGGCTACACCTTC; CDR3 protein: CSAAIPGQPYGYTF
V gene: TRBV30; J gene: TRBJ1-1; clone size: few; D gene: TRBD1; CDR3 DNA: TGTGCCTGGAGGACAGGGGGCGGCACTGAAGCTTTCTTT; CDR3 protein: CAWRTGGGTEAFF
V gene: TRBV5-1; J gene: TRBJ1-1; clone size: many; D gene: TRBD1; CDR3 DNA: TGCGCCAGCAGCGACCCAAGGGGGCTTGGGGAAGCTTTCTTT; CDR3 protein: CASSDPRGLGEAFF
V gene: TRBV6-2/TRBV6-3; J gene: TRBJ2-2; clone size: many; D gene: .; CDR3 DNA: TGTGCCAGCCGGACGGTGACCGCTTACACCGGGGAGCTGTTTTTT; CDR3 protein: CASRTVTAYTGELFF
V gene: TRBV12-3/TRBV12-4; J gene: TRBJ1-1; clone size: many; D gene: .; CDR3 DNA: TGTGCCAGCAGTTTGAGCGATGAAGCTTTCTTT; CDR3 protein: CASSLSDEAFF
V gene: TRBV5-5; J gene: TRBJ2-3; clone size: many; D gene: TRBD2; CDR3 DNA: TGTGCCAGCAGCCCCGGGACTAGCGGGAGGGCCACAGATACGCAGTATTTT; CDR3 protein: CASSPGTSGRATDTQYF
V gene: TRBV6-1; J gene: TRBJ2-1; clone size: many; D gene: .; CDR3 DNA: TGTGCCAGCACCTTTTCGCCCGGTCCGGGCAATGAGCAGTTCTTC; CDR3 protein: CASTFSPGPGNEQFF
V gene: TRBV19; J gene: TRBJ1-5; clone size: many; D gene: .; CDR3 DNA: TGTGCCAGTAATATTGGGGATCAGCCCCAGCATTTT; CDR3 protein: CASNIGDQPQHF
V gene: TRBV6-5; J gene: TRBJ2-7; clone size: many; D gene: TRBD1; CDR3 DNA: TGTGCCAGCAGTCCAACAGGGGGCGGGCAGTACTTC; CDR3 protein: CASSPTGGGQYF
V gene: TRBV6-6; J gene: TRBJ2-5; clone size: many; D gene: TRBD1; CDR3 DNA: TGTGCCAGCAGGCCTCCGGGACAGGGGGAGACCCAGTACTTC; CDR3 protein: CASRPPGQGETQYF
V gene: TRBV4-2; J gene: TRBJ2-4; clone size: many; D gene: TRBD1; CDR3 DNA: TGTGCCAGCAGTCGACGGGACAGAGGTCAAAACATTCAGTACTTC; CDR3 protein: CASSRRDRGQNIQYF